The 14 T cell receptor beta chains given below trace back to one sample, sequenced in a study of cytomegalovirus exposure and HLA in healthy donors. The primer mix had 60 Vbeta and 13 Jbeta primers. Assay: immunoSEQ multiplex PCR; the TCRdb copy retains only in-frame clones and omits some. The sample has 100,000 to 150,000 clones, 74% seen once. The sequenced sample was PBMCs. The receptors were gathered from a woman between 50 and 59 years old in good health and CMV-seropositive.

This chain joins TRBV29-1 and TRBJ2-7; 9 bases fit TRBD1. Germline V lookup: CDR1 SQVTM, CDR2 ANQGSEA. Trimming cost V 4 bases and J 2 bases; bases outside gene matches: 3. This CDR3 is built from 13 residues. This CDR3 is CSVVGTGPYEQYF. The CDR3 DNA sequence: TGCAGCGTTGTAGGGACAGGGCCCTACGAGCAGTACTTC.

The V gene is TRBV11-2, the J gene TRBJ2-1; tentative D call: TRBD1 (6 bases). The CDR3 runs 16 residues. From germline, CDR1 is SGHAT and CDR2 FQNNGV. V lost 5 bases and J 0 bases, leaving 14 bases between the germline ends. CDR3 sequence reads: CASSPRDTYSYNEQFF. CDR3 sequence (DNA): TGTGCCAGCAGCCCCAGGGACACCTACTCCTACAATGAGCAGTTCTTC.

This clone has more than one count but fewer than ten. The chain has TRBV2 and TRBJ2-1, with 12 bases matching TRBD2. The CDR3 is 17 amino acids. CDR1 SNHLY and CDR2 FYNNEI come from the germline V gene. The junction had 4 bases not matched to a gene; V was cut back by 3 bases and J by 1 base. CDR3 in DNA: TGTGCCAGCAGTGACAGAGGACTAGCGGGGTCCTACAATGAGCAGTTCTTC. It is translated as CASSDRGLAGSYNEQFF.

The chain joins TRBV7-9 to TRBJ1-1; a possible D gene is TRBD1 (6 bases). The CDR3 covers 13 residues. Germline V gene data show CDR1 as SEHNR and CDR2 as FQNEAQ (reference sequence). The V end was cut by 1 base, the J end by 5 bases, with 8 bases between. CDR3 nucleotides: TGTGCCAGCAGCTTAGGGGGGCCTACTGAAGCTTTCTTT. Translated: CASSLGGPTEAFF.

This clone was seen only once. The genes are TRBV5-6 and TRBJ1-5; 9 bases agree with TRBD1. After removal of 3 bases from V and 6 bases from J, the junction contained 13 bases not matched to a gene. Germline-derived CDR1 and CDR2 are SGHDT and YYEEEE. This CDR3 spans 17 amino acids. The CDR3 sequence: CASSSPGTGNKVQPQHF. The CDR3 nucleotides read TGTGCCAGCAGCTCTCCCGGGACAGGGAATAAAGTTCAGCCCCAGCATTTT.

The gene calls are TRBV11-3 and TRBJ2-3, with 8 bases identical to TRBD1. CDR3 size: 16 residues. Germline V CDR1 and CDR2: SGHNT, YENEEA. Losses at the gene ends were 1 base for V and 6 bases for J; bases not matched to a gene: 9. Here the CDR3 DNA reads TGTGCCAGCAGCTTAGGGGTAGCAGGGGGCGCGGATACGCAGTATTTT. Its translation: CASSLGVAGGADTQYF.

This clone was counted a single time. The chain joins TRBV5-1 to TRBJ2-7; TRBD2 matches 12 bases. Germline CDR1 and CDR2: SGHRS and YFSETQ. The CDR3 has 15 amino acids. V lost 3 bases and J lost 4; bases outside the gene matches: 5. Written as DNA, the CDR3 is TGCGCCAGCAGCTCCTCTAGCGGGGGGGCTTACGAGCAGTACTTC. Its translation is CASSSSSGGAYEQYF.

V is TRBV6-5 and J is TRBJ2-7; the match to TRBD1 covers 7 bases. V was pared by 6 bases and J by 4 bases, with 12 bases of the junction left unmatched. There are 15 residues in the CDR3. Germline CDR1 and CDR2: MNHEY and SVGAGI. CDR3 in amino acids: CASRPLETGRYEQYF. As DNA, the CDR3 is TGTGCCAGCAGACCCCTCGAGACAGGGAGATACGAGCAGTACTTC.

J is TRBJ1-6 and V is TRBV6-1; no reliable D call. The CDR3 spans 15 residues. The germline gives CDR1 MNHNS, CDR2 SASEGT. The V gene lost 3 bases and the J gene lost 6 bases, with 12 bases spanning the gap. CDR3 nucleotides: TGTGCCAGCAGTGACAGGACGGGGAGTAATTCACCCCTCCACTTT. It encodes CASSDRTGSNSPLHF.

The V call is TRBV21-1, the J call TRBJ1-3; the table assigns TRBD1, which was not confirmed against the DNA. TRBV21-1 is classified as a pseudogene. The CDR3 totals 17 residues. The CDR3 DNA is TGTGCCAGCAGCAAAGAAAGGGCGGGACAGACTGGAAACACCATATATTTT. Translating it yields CASSKERAGQTGNTIYF.

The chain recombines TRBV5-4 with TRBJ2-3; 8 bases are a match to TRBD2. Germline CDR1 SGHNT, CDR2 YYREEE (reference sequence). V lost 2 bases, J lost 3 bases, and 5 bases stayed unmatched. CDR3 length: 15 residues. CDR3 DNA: TGTGCCAGCAGCTTACGCCCTAGCGGGACAGATACGCAGTATTTT. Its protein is CASSLRPSGTDTQYF.

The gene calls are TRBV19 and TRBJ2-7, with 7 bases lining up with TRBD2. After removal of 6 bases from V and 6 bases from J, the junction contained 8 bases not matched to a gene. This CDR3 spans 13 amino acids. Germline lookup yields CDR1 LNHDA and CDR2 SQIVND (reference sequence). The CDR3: CASSPGGLGEQYF. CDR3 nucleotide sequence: TGTGCCAGTAGCCCGGGGGGTCTGGGCGAGCAGTACTTC. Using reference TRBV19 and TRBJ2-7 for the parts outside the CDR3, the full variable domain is DGGITQSPKYLFRKEGQNVTLSCEQNLNHDAMYWYRQDPGQGLRLIYYSQIVNDFQKGDIAEGYSVSREKKESFPLTVTSAQKNPTAFYLCASSPGGLGEQYFGPGTRLTVT.

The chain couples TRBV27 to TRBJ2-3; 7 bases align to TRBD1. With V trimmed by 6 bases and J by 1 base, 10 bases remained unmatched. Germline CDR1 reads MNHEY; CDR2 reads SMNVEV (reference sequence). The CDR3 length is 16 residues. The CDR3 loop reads CASSEIGGVGTDTQYF. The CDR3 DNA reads TGTGCCAGCAGCGAAATAGGGGGCGTGGGCACAGATACGCAGTATTTT.

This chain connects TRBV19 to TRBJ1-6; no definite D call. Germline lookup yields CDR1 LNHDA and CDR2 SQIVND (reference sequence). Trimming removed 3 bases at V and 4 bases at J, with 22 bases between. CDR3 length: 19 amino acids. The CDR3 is CASSIGQRDRQPYNSPLHF. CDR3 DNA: TGTGCCAGTAGTATTGGGCAGAGGGATCGGCAACCTTATAATTCACCCCTCCACTTT. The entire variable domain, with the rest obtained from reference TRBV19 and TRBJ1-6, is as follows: DGGITQSPKYLFRKEGQNVTLSCEQNLNHDAMYWYRQDPGQGLRLIYYSQIVNDFQKGDIAEGYSVSREKKESFPLTVTSAQKNPTAFYLCASSIGQRDRQPYNSPLHFGNGTRLTVT.